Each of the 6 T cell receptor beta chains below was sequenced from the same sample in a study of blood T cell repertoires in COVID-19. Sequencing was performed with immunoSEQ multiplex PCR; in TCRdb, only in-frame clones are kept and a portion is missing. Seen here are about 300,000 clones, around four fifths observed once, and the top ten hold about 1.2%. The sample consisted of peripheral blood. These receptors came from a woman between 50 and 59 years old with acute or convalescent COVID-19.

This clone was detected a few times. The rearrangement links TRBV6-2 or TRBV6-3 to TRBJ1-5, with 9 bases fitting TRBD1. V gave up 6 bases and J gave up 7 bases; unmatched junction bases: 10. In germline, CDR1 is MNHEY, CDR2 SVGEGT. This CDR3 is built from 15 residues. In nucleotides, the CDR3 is TGTGCCAGCAGCCCGGGAACAGGGGGCTGGCAGCCCCAGCATTTT. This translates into CASSPGTGGWQPQHF.

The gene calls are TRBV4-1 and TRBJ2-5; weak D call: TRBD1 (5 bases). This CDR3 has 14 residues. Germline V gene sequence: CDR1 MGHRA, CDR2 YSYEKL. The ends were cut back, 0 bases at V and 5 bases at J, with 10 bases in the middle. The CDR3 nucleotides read TGCGCCAGCAGCCAAGACGTAAACAGGGAGACCCAGTACTTC. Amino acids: CASSQDVNRETQYF.

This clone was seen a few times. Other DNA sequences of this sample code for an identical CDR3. CDR3 DNA: TGCGCCAGCAGCTTGGGGCTAGCGGCCAGCACAGATACGCAGTATTTT. Translating it yields CASSLGLAASTDTQYF. J is TRBJ2-3 and V is TRBV5-1, with 7 bases that match TRBD2. Germline-derived CDR1 and CDR2 are SGHRS and YFSETQ. Trimming cost V 0 bases and J 0 bases; bases outside gene matches: 4. The CDR3 sequence is 16 residues long.

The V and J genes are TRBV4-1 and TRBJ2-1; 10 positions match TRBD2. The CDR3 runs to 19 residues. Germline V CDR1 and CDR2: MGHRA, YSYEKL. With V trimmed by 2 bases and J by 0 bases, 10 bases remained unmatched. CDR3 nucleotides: TGCGCCAGCAGCCAACCCTTGTCAGCGGGGGGGTTCTCCTACAATGAGCAGTTCTTC. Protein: CASSQPLSAGGFSYNEQFF.

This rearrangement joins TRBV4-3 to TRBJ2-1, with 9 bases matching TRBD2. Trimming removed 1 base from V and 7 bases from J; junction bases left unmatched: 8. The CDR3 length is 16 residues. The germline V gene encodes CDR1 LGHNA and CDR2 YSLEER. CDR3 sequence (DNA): TGCGCCAGCAGCCAAGTCTCTAGCGGGATTGAGAATGAGCAGTTCTTC. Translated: CASSQVSSGIENEQFF.

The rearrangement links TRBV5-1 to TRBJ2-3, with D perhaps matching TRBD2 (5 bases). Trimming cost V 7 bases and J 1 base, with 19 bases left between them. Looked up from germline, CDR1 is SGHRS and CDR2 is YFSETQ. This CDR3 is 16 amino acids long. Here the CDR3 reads CASRPPVNSGTDTQYF. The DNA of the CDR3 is TGCGCCAGCCGACCTCCGGTGAATAGCGGCACAGATACGCAGTATTTT.